This is a list of T cell receptor beta chains from one sample in a study of cytomegalovirus exposure and HLA in healthy donors. Some clones are missing from TCRdb's copy, which holds only in-frame ones; the method was immunoSEQ multiplex PCR. The repertoire holds 200,000 to 250,000 clones, with roughly four fifths as singletons. Specimen: PBMCs. The source of these receptors is a woman aged 55 to 70 in good health and CMV-seropositive. The CDR3 runs from the conserved cysteine through the conserved F or W. D genes are given only for firm matches. Not all rows give a size; the values are once, few, many and, for expanded clones, a class.

D gene	clone size	V gene	J gene	CDR3 protein	CDR3 DNA
TRBD2	.	TRBV9	TRBJ2-3	CASSVAGLAGTDTQYF	TGTGCCAGCAGCGTAGCTGGACTAGCGGGCACAGATACGCAGTATTTT
TRBD1	.	TRBV4-1	TRBJ1-5	CASSRLGQGKSNQPQHF	TGCGCCAGCAGCCGATTGGGACAGGGAAAAAGCAATCAGCCCCAGCATTTT
.	.	TRBV7-2	TRBJ1-1	CASSPLAGNTEAFF	TGTGCCAGCAGCCCGCTAGCGGGGAACACTGAAGCTTTCTTT
TRBD2	.	TRBV5-1	TRBJ2-5	CATSLGAGSQETQYF	TGCGCAACCAGCTTGGGAGCGGGAAGCCAAGAGACCCAGTACTTC
.	.	TRBV27	TRBJ2-5	CASSRGPGLQETQYF	TGTGCCAGCAGTAGGGGCCCGGGCTTACAAGAGACCCAGTACTTC
TRBD1	.	TRBV6-5	TRBJ2-1	CASSEDRGPNEQFF	TGTGCCAGCAGTGAGGACAGGGGGCCTAATGAGCAGTTCTTC
TRBD2	.	TRBV29-1	TRBJ2-1	CSVERLAGDNEQFF	TGCAGCGTTGAACGCCTAGCGGGAGACAATGAGCAGTTCTTC
TRBD1	.	TRBV19	TRBJ1-5	CASRPGTASNQPQHF	TGTGCCAGTAGGCCCGGGACAGCTAGCAATCAGCCCCAGCATTTT
.	.	TRBV11-2	TRBJ1-1	CASSLAHSTEAFF	TGTGCCAGCAGCTTAGCGCACAGTACCGAAGCTTTCTTT
TRBD1	.	TRBV7-2	TRBJ2-7	CASSLASFRDRGFEQYF	TGTGCCAGCAGCTTAGCAAGTTTCCGGGACAGGGGTTTCGAGCAGTACTTC
.	.	TRBV28	TRBJ2-7	CASSLLRGGRYEQYF	TGTGCCAGCAGTTTATTACGTGGGGGCCGATACGAGCAGTACTTC
TRBD1	.	TRBV2	TRBJ1-6	CASRGQGFDSPLHF	TGTGCCAGCAGAGGACAGGGGTTTGACTCACCCCTCCACTTT
.	.	TRBV12-5	TRBJ1-3	CASGLVYLSTGSGNTIYF	TGTGCTAGTGGTTTGGTATATCTGAGTACCGGCTCTGGAAACACCATATATTTT
.	.	TRBV4-2	TRBJ1-5	CASSQAGYGQPQHF	TGTGCCAGCAGCCAAGCAGGGTACGGGCAGCCCCAGCATTTT
.	once	TRBV7-9	TRBJ2-5	CASSLRSRAQETQYF	TGTGCCAGCAGCTTACGTTCCAGGGCCCAAGAGACCCAGTACTTC
.	once	TRBV15	TRBJ2-7	CATSRDTVARYEQYF	TGTGCCACCAGCAGAGATACTGTAGCTCGGTACGAGCAGTACTTC
.	.	TRBV27	TRBJ2-2	CASSLTGTGELFF	TGTGCCAGCAGTCTAACAGGGACCGGGGAGCTGTTTTTT
.	once	TRBV5-4	TRBJ1-2	CASTMGTAGYGYTF	TGTGCCAGCACAATGGGTACAGCAGGCTATGGCTACACCTTC
.	.	TRBV27	TRBJ2-7	CASSFGAEREQYF	TGTGCCAGCAGTTTTGGGGCTGAAAGGGAGCAGTACTTC
.	few	TRBV28	TRBJ2-1	CASSPQTGGNNEQFF	TGTGCCAGCAGTCCCCAGACGGGCGGGAACAATGAGCAGTTCTTC
TRBD1	.	TRBV18	TRBJ2-7	CASSHGTVYEQYF	TGTGCCAGCTCACACGGGACAGTTTACGAGCAGTACTTC
TRBD1	.	TRBV5-1	TRBJ2-1	CASSSVRDRAYNEQFF	TGCGCCAGCAGCTCTGTTCGGGACAGGGCCTACAATGAGCAGTTCTTC
.	.	TRBV7-3	TRBJ2-1	CASSQTSFRNEQFF	TGTGCCAGCAGCCAGACTAGTTTTCGGAATGAGCAGTTCTTC
.	.	TRBV11-2	TRBJ1-2	CASSLDPVGAKGYGYTF	TGTGCCAGCAGCTTAGACCCGGTTGGGGCCAAGGGCTATGGCTACACCTTC
.	few	TRBV29-1	TRBJ2-5	CSVMDSYQETQYF	TGCAGCGTTATGGACTCGTACCAAGAGACCCAGTACTTC
.	.	TRBV5-4	TRBJ2-3	CASSFYTSSIDTQYF	TGTGCCAGCAGCTTCTACACTAGCAGTATAGATACGCAGTATTTT
.	.	TRBV29-1	TRBJ1-1	CSVGKSDSNSEAFF	TGCAGCGTTGGTAAAAGCGACAGCAACTCTGAAGCTTTCTTT
TRBD1	.	TRBV6-5	TRBJ1-5	CASSSTGPNGYQPQHF	TGTGCCAGCAGTTCGACAGGGCCCAACGGTTATCAGCCCCAGCATTTT
.	.	TRBV29-1	TRBJ2-3	CSGRTRSTDTQYF	TGCAGCGGACGGACTCGAAGCACAGATACGCAGTATTTT
.	.	TRBV6-6	TRBJ2-2	CASSYDAGLYTGELFF	TGTGCCAGCAGTTACGATGCGGGATTATACACCGGGGAGCTGTTTTTT
.	.	TRBV5-1	TRBJ2-5	CASSPTLKETQYF	TGCGCCAGCAGCCCTACTCTCAAAGAGACCCAGTACTTC
TRBD1	.	TRBV7-2	TRBJ1-5	CASSSWTGDQPQHF	TGTGCCAGCAGCTCTTGGACAGGGGATCAGCCCCAGCATTTT
.	.	TRBV11-2	TRBJ1-3	CASSFEQSNSGNTIYF	TGTGCCAGCAGCTTCGAACAGAGTAACTCTGGAAACACCATATATTTT
TRBD1	.	TRBV5-4	TRBJ1-5	CASSPGGRNQPQHF	TGTGCCAGCAGTCCAGGGGGCCGCAATCAGCCCCAGCATTTT
.	.	TRBV6-1	TRBJ2-7	CASSEVAVLAEQYF	TGTGCCAGCAGTGAAGTGGCGGTGCTCGCCGAGCAGTACTTC
.	.	TRBV9	TRBJ2-5	CASSSNQETQYF	TGTGCCAGCAGCTCAAACCAAGAGACCCAGTACTTC
.	few	TRBV5-1	TRBJ2-7	CASSSTRAYEQYF	TGCGCCAGCAGCTCCACCCGGGCCTACGAGCAGTACTTC